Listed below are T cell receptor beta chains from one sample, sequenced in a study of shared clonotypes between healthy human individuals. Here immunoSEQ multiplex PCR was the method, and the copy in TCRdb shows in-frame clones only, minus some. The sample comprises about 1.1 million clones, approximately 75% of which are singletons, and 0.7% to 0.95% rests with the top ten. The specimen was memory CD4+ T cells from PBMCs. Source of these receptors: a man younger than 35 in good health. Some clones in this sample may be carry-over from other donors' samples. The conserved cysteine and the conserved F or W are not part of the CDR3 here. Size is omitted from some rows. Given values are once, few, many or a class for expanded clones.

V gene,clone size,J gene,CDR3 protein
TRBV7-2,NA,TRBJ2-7,ASSLGRELAYEQY
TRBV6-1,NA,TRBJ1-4,ASSDWGYNEKLF
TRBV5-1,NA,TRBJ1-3,ASSLEGRRNSGNTIY
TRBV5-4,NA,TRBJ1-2,ASSLGQPGRFYGYT
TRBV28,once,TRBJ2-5,ASSLWGTGAQETQY
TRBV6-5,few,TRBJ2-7,ASSSRTGTGEQY
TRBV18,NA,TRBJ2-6,ASSPVDSGANVLT
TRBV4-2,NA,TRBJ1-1,ASSQDYTGTNTEAF
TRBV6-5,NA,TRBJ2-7,ASSYATDYEQY
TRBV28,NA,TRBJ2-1,ASSTRTAYNEQF
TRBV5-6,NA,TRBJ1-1,ASSLRQGGITF
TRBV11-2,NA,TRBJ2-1,ASSLARLAGANNEQF
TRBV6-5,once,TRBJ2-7,ASRPRDRAYEQY